One sample yielded the 30 T cell receptor beta chains listed below, sequenced in a study of T cells in Graves' hyperthyroidism and ophthalmopathy. RNA transcripts gave rise to amplified TCR beta CDR3 regions. TCR CDR3 regions were first amplified by RT-PCR with HTBI primers. MiXCR, applied by TCRdb to the multiplex PCR reads, yields one record per CDR3 protein. Found here are 500,000 to 550,000 distinct CDR3 sequences, roughly 21% of them singletons; the top ten hold 47%. The sequenced material came from blood. These receptors came from a man aged 35 to 55 with Graves' ophthalmopathy.

The chain has TRBV5-1 and TRBJ1-2; D is unresolved. The germline V gene has CDR1 SGHRS and CDR2 YFSETQ. The CDR3 has 14 amino acids. Trimming removed 7 bases from V and 8 bases from J, with 21 bases in between. The CDR3, as DNA: TGCGCCAGCTCCCCGGACGCCGCGGTAGGAGGCTACACCTTC. As protein: CASSPDAAVGGYTF.

About this clonotype itself: This sequence may be a read error, since a much larger clone differs from it by one base. No conserved phenylalanine or tryptophan is present at the end of the CDR3, so a read error is the likely explanation. The chain has TRBV30 and TRBJ1-2; possible D gene TRBD1, 5 bases. Trimming took off 8 bases at V and 1 base at J, with 17 bases between the two ends. This CDR3 spans 14 amino acids. Germline V gives CDR1 GTSNPN, CDR2 SVGIG (reference sequence). CDR3 residues: CAIPGRGVNYGYTL. The CDR3 nucleotides read TGTGCCATTCCGGGACGCGGAGTTAACTATGGCTACACCCTC.

This chain links TRBV13 with TRBJ1-2, with no clear D. From germline, CDR1 is PRHDT and CDR2 FYEKMQ (reference sequence). The CDR3 length is 11 residues. The V end lost 10 bases, the J end lost 10 bases, and 16 bases lay between the germline ends. CDR3 nucleotide sequence: TGTGCCATCTGGCTATGGGATCCCTACACCTTC. Translating gives CAIWLWDPYTF.

This clonotype appeared a few times. This chain uses TRBV18 with TRBJ2-1, with TRBD2 identical over 8 bases. Germline loops: CDR1 KGHSH, CDR2 LQKENI. The CDR3 loop spans 17 amino acids. V lost 1 base and J lost 0; bases outside the gene matches: 5. The CDR3, as DNA: TGTGCCAGCTCACCACTAGCGGGACCCAGCTCCTACAATGAGCAGTTCTTC. Its translation: CASSPLAGPSSYNEQFF. Filled out from reference TRBV18 and TRBJ2-1, the complete variable domain reads NAGVMQNPRHLVRRRGQEARLRCSPMKGHSHVYWYRQLPEEGLKFMVYLQKENIIDESGMPKERFSAEFPKEGPSILRIQQVVRGDSAAYFCASSPLAGPSSYNEQFFGPGTRLTVL.

This clonotype was detected ten times or more. V usage is TRBV12-3 or TRBV12-4 and J usage is TRBJ2-3, with D uncertain. Deletions cut 5 bases from V and 0 bases from J, with 12 bases between. The CDR3 has 15 amino acids. In DNA form, the CDR3 reads TGTGCCAGCAGTCCAGGACGCAGGAGCACAGATACGCAGTATTTT. It codes for CASSPGRRSTDTQYF.

This clonotype was recorded a few times. The chain has TRBV3-1 and TRBJ2-1; 8 nucleotides line up with TRBD2. The CDR3 spans 17 residues. Per germline, CDR1 LGHDT and CDR2 YNNKEL (reference sequence). The V segment lost 4 bases and the J segment 6 bases; nucleotides outside the gene matches: 14. CDR3 region: CASSPFLSGGRSNEQFF. CDR3 sequence (DNA): TGTGCCAGCAGCCCGTTTCTGTCGGGGGGGCGTTCCAATGAGCAGTTCTTC.

This chain connects TRBV18 to TRBJ1-1, with D perhaps matching TRBD1 (6 bases). The CDR3 spans 15 residues. Germline V lookup: CDR1 KGHSH, CDR2 LQKENI. V shed 1 base and J shed 2 bases, with 11 bases lying between them. CDR3 amino acids: CASSPLVTGNTEAFF. In DNA, the CDR3 is TGTGCCAGCTCACCACTCGTGACAGGAAACACTGAAGCTTTCTTT.

The gene calls are TRBV20-1 and TRBJ2-1, with 10 bases identical to TRBD1. Per the germline V gene, CDR1 is DFQATT and CDR2 is SNEGSKA (reference sequence). The CDR3 sequence is 17 residues long. CDR3 protein: CSVHGTGVASSYNEQFF. CDR3 nucleotide sequence: TGCAGCGTTCATGGGACAGGGGTCGCGAGCTCCTACAATGAGCAGTTCTTC.

This clonotype was found a few times. The chain links TRBV3-1 to TRBJ1-1; possible D gene TRBD1, 6 bases. The CDR3 length is 15 residues. V lost 1 base and J lost 9, with 18 bases in between. CDR1 and CDR2 from the germline V gene are LGHDT and YNNKEL (reference sequence). CDR3 amino acids: CASSQGGASVSQAFF. DNA of the CDR3: TGTGCCAGCAGCCAAGGGGGGGCTTCGGTGTCCCAAGCTTTCTTT. Filled out from reference TRBV3-1 and TRBJ1-1, the complete variable domain reads DTAVSQTPKYLVTQMGNDKSIKCEQNLGHDTMYWYKQDSKKFLKIMFSYNNKELIINETVPNRFSPKSPDKAHLNLHINSLELGDSAVYFCASSQGGASVSQAFFGQGTRLTVV.

V usage is TRBV11-2 and J usage is TRBJ2-6; no definite D call. The CDR3 is 15 residues long. CDR1 and CDR2 (germline): SGHAT, FQNNGV. V was pared by 1 base and J by 1 base, with 5 bases between. The CDR3 DNA follows: TGTGCCAGCAGCTTAGGGAAATCTGGGGCCAACGTCCTGACTTTC. The encoded protein is CASSLGKSGANVLTF.

This clonotype was counted ten times or more. The V gene is TRBV5-1, the J gene TRBJ2-1; D possibly corresponds to TRBD2 (6 bases). This CDR3 is built from 16 residues. V was clipped by 3 bases and J by 8 bases, with 21 bases between them. Germline V gene sequence: CDR1 SGHRS, CDR2 YFSETQ. The DNA of the CDR3 is TGCGCCAGCAGCTCCTCCCTCTCGGGAGTCTTTGATGAGCAGTTCTTC. This translates into CASSSSLSGVFDEQFF.

The chain links TRBV7-2 to TRBJ2-1; 7 bases fit TRBD2. The trim removed 2 bases at V and 4 bases at J, leaving 5 bases unmatched. The CDR3 consists of 15 residues. Germline values: CDR1 SGHTA, CDR2 FQGNSA. The CDR3 DNA reads TGTGCCAGCAGCTTACAGGCGGGGGATTACAATGAGCAGTTCTTC. Its translation: CASSLQAGDYNEQFF.

This clonotype was counted a few times. The chain uses TRBV7-2 and TRBJ2-3; 7 bases line up with TRBD2. This CDR3 contains 15 residues. V was clipped by 2 bases and J by 2 bases; unmatched bases: 4. From germline, CDR1 is SGHTA and CDR2 FQGNSA. CDR3 DNA: TGTGCCAGCAGCTTACGGGGACTACCCACAGATACGCAGTATTTT. Protein: CASSLRGLPTDTQYF.

The V gene is TRBV6-9, the J gene TRBJ1-2; D is possibly TRBD1 (6 bases). This CDR3 contains 13 residues. The germline V and J ends were trimmed by 2 bases and 5 bases, with 9 bases remaining between them. In germline, CDR1 is MNHGY, CDR2 SVAAGI. DNA for the CDR3: TGTGCCAGCAGTTATCAACAGGGTTATGGCTACACCTTC. Translating gives CASSYQQGYGYTF.

This clonotype was counted a few times. The chain has TRBV6-1 and TRBJ1-1; no clear D. The CDR3 has 15 amino acids. V dropped 8 bases and J dropped 0 bases, with 16 bases sitting between them. The V gene's germline CDR1 is MNHNS and CDR2 SASEGT. For the CDR3, the DNA is TGTGCCAGCTTCTTTCGGGGAGGCATGAACACTGAAGCTTTCTTT. Its protein is CASFFRGGMNTEAFF.

The genes are TRBV5-1 and TRBJ2-7; 9 bases map to TRBD1. CDR1 and CDR2 from the germline V gene are SGHRS and YFSETQ. The CDR3 spans 14 residues. V lost 3 bases, J lost 5 bases, and 6 bases stayed unmatched. DNA of the CDR3: TGCGCCAGCAGCTCGGGACAGGGATGGAACGAGCAGTACTTC. This codes for CASSSGQGWNEQYF.

Notes on this clonotype: A single base separates this from a much larger clone, so it may be a read error. This chain uses TRBV7-8 with TRBJ2-5; 9 bases are a match to TRBD2. CDR3 length: 15 amino acids. Trimming took 5 bases from V and 4 from J; bases not matched to a gene: 8. The germline CDR1 and CDR2 sequences are SGHVS and FQNEAQ. CDR3: CASSRPAGGGETQYF. The CDR3 DNA is TGTGCCAGCAGCAGACCAGCGGGAGGTGGAGAGACCCAGTACTTC.

This clonotype appeared a few times. The chain couples TRBV5-1 to TRBJ1-2; TRBD1 aligns across 10 bases. The CDR3 totals 16 residues. V lost 3 bases to trimming and J lost 4 bases; unmatched junction nucleotides: 9. Germline V CDR1 and CDR2: SGHRS, YFSETQ. The CDR3 bases are TGCGCCAGCAGCTCCGGACAGGGGGGAATCCCCTATGGCTACACCTTC. Its protein product is CASSSGQGGIPYGYTF. Full variable domain (rest looked up from reference TRBV5-1 and TRBJ1-2): KAGVTQTPRYLIKTRGQQVTLSCSPISGHRSVSWYQQTPGQGLQFLFEYFSETQRNKGNFPGRFSGRQFSNSRSEMNVSTLELGDSALYLCASSSGQGGIPYGYTFGSGTRLTVV.

There are many counts of this clonotype. The J gene is TRBJ2-3, the V gene TRBV6-1; 15 bases align to TRBD2. The CDR3 contains 14 residues. Germline V CDR1 and CDR2: MNHNS, SASEGT. Trimming at V came to 6 bases and at J to 11 bases, leaving 6 bases not matched to a gene. The CDR3 loop is CASRGLAGGPEQYF. The CDR3 DNA is TGTGCCAGCAGAGGACTAGCGGGAGGGCCAGAGCAGTATTTT.

This clonotype was observed a handful of times. This rearrangement joins TRBV6-1 to TRBJ1-5; tentatively, D is TRBD1 (6 bases). The CDR3 has 14 residues. Trimming stripped 6 bases from V and 6 bases from J, with 15 bases between. Per germline, CDR1 MNHNS and CDR2 SASEGT. The CDR3 sequence: CASSPGGGVQPQHF. In DNA, the CDR3 is TGTGCCAGCAGCCCTGGAGGGGGAGTTCAGCCCCAGCATTTT.

This clonotype has a handful of counts. CDR3 in amino acids: CAINGGMRFYGYTF. DNA of the CDR3: TGTGCCATCAATGGAGGCATGAGGTTCTATGGCTACACCTTC. The V call is TRBV10-3, the J call TRBJ1-2; D is unclear. This CDR3 is built from 14 residues. Trimming removed 7 bases from V and 4 bases from J, with 16 bases in between. Germline loops: CDR1 ENHRY, CDR2 SYGVKD.

This clonotype was seen at least ten times. The chain is built from TRBV5-1 and TRBJ2-7; perhaps D is TRBD1 or TRBD2 (5 bases each). V gave up 4 bases and J gave up 4 bases, with 15 bases separating them. CDR3 length equals 14 residues. The germline V gene encodes CDR1 SGHRS and CDR2 YFSETQ. The DNA for the CDR3 is TGCGCCAGCAGCAAACGGGACGTACTATACGAGCAGTACTTC. Its protein is CASSKRDVLYEQYF.

The V gene is TRBV10-3, the J gene TRBJ2-1, with 14 bases matching TRBD2. The germline CDR1 and CDR2 sequences are ENHRY and SYGVKD. The V and J ends lost 7 bases and 9 bases, in that order; junction bases with no gene match: 2. This CDR3 has 13 amino acids. The CDR3 here is CAIKGLAGAEQFF. DNA of the CDR3: TGTGCCATCAAGGGACTAGCGGGGGCTGAGCAGTTCTTC.

The CDR3 nucleotides read TGTGCTAGTGGTTTGAAGCTCCGGGGGACAGGGGTCAATGAGCAGTTCTTC. It is translated as CASGLKLRGTGVNEQFF. This chain uses TRBV12-5 with TRBJ2-1, with 10 bases lining up with TRBD1. The CDR3 length is 17 residues. V was pared by 2 bases and J by 6 bases, with 10 bases of the junction left unmatched. Germline V gene lookup returns CDR1 LGHNT and CDR2 FRNRAP. The complete variable domain, with remaining parts taken from reference TRBV12-5 and TRBJ2-1, reads DARVTQTPRHKVTEMGQEVTMRCQPILGHNTVFWYRQTMMQGLELLAYFRNRAPLDDSGMPKDRFSAEMPDATLATLKIQPSEPRDSAVYFCASGLKLRGTGVNEQFFGPGTRLTVL.

Only a few counts were recorded for this clonotype. The chain joins TRBV3-2 to TRBJ2-5; the table's D call of TRBD2 was not tested on the DNA. TRBV3-2 corresponds to a pseudogene. This CDR3 is 17 amino acids long. CDR3 bases: TGTGCCAGCAGCCAAGGCATTAGCGGTGAGCGTGTAGAGACCCAGTACTTC. This gives the protein CASSQGISGERVETQYF.

This clonotype turned up a few times. The J gene is TRBJ2-7, the V gene TRBV6-2 or TRBV6-3; weak D call: TRBD2 (6 bases). V lost 6 bases to trimming and J lost 3 bases, with 12 bases between them. This CDR3 region has 13 residues. Germline V gene data show CDR1 as MNHEY and CDR2 as SVGEGT. The CDR3 bases are TGTGCCAGCAGCCGGGACTGGGGCTACGAGCAGTACTTC. Residues: CASSRDWGYEQYF.

This rearrangement joins TRBV24-1 to TRBJ1-5; no firm D call. Trimming took 0 bases from V and 3 from J, leaving 8 bases between them. The length of the CDR3 is 15 residues. From germline, CDR1 is KGHDR and CDR2 SFDVKD. CDR3: CATSDLVQLNQPQHF. The CDR3 DNA reads TGTGCCACCAGTGATTTGGTACAGCTCAATCAGCCCCAGCATTTT.

The table lists this clonotype with a few counts. CDR3: CAWRKDTITGNTIYF. In nucleotides, the CDR3 is TGTGCCTGGAGGAAGGACACCATTACAGGAAACACCATATATTTT. The rearrangement uses TRBV30 and TRBJ1-3, with a weak D call TRBD1 (5 bases). Deletions cut 3 bases from V and 4 bases from J, with 16 bases between. The CDR3 length is 15 residues. Germline CDR1 and CDR2: GTSNPN and SVGIG (reference sequence).

The V gene is TRBV4-3, the J gene TRBJ1-5; D is unresolved. Germline-derived CDR1 and CDR2 are LGHNA and YSLEER. The CDR3 is 15 residues long. With 1 base removed from V and 3 bases from J, the gap between germline ends came to 10 bases. CDR3 sequence: CASSQALGPNQPQHF. For the CDR3, the DNA is TGCGCCAGCAGCCAAGCGTTGGGCCCCAATCAGCCCCAGCATTTT.

A few counts support this clonotype. J is TRBJ1-1 and V is TRBV6-2 or TRBV6-3; D possibly corresponds to TRBD1 (6 bases). The CDR3 extends over 15 amino acids. Deletions cut 6 bases from V and 1 base from J, with 15 bases between. Per the germline V gene, CDR1 is MNHEY and CDR2 is SVGEGT. In nucleotides, the CDR3 is TGTGCCAGCAGGGATACCGGGACAAAGAACACTGAAGCTTTCTTT. Encoded protein: CASRDTGTKNTEAFF.